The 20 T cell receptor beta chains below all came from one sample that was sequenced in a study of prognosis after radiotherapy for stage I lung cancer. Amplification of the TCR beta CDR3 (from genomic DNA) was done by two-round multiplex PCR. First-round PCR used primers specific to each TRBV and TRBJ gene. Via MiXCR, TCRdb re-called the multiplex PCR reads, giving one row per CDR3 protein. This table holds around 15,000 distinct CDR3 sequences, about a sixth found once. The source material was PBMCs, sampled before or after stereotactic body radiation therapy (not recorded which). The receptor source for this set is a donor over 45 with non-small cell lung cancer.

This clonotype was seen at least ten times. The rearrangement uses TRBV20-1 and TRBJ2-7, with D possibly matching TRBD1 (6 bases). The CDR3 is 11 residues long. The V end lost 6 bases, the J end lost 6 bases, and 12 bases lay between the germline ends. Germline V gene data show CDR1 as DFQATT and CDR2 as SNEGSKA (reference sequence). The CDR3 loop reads CSAVQGPEQYF. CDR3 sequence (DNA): TGCAGTGCCGTACAGGGTCCCGAGCAGTACTTC.

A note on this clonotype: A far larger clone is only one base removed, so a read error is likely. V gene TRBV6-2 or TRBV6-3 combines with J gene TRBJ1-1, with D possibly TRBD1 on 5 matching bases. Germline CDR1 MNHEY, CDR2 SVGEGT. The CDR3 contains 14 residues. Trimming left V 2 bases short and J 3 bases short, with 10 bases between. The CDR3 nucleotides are TGTGCCAGCAGTTACGCTTTAGGGGACACTGAAGCTTTCTTT. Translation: CASSYALGDTEAFF.

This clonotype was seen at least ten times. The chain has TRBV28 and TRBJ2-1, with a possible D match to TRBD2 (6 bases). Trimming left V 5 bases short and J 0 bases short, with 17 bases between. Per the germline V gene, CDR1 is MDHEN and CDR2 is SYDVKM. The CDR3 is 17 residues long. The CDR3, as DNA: TGTGCCAGCAGTCCCTTCGGACTATCGAGCTCCTACAATGAGCAGTTCTTC. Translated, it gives CASSPFGLSSSYNEQFF.

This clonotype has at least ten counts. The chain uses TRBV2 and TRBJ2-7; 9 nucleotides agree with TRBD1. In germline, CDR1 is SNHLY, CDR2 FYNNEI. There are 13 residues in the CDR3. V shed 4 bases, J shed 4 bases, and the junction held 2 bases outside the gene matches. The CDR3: CASSGGQGYEQYF. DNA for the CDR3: TGTGCCAGCAGTGGGGGACAGGGTTACGAGCAGTACTTC.

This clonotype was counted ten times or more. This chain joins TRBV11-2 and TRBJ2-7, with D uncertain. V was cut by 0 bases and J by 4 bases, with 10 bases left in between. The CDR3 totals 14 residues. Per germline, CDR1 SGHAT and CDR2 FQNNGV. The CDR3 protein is CASSLDNSFYEQYF. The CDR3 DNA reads TGTGCCAGCAGCTTAGACAACAGCTTTTACGAGCAGTACTTC.

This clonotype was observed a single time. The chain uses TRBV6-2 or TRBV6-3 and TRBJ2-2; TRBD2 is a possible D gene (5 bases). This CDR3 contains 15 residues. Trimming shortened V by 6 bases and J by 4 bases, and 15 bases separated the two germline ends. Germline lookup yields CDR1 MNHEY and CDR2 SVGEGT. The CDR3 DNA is TGTGCCAGCAGCTTAGCCCTGGCGGGCACCGGGGAGCTGTTTTTT. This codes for CASSLALAGTGELFF.

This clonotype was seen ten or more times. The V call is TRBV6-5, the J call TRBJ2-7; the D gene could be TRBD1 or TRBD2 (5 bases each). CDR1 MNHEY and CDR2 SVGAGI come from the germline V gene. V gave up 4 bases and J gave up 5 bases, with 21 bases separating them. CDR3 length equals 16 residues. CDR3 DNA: TGTGCCAGCAGTTCTCCCACCGGGATAGGGACCAACGAGCAGTACTTC. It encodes CASSSPTGIGTNEQYF.

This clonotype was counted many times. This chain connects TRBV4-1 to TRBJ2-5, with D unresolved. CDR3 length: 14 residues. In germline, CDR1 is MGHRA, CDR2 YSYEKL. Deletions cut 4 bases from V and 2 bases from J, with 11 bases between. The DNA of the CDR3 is TGCGCCAGCAGCCCCTGGTCAGTACAAGAGACCCAGTACTTC. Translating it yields CASSPWSVQETQYF.

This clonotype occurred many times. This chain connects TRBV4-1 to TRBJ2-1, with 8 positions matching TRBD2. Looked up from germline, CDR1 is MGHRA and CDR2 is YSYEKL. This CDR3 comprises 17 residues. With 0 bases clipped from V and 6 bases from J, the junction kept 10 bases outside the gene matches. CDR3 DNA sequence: TGCGCCAGCAGCCAAGATTCCGTACTAGCGGTTCGCAATGAGCAGTTCTTC. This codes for CASSQDSVLAVRNEQFF.

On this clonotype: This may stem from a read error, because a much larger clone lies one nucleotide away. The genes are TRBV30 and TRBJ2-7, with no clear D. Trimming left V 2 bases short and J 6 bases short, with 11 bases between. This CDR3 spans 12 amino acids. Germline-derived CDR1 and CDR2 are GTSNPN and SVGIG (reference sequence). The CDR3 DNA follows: TGTGCCTGGAGTCGGTCCGTCGGCGAGCAGTACGTC. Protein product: CAWSRSVGEQYV.

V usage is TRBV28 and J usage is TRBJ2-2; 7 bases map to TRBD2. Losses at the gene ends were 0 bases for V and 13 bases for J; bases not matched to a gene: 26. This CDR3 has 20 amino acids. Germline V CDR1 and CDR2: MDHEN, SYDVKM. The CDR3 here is CASSLWQINVLAGPPWLLFF. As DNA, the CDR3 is TGTGCCAGCAGTTTATGGCAGATCAATGTTTTAGCGGGCCCGCCTTGGTTGCTGTTTTTT.

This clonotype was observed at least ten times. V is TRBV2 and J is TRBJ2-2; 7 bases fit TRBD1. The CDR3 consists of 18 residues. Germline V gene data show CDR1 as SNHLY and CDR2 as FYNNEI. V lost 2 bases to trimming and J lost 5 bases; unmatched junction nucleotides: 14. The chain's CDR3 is CASSESKLNRGWTGELFF. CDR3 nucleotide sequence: TGTGCCAGCAGTGAATCCAAGCTTAACAGGGGTTGGACCGGGGAGCTGTTTTTT.

This CDR3 is CSARGLSHNEQFF. CDR3 nucleotides: TGCAGTGCTCGGGGGCTATCTCACAATGAGCAGTTCTTC. The rearrangement links TRBV20-1 to TRBJ2-1; D could derive from TRBD1 or TRBD2 (6 bases each). Per germline, CDR1 DFQATT and CDR2 SNEGSKA (reference sequence). Trimming took off 5 bases at V and 5 bases at J, with 13 bases between the two ends. CDR3 length equals 13 residues.

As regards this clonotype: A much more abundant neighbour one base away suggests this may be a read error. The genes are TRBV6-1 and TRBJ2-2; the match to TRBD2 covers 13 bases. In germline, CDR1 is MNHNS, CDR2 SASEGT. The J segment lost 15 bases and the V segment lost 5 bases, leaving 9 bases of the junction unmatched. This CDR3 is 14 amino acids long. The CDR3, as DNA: TGTGCCAGCAGTAGGGCACTAGCGGGAGGGAGTTTGTTTTTT. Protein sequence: CASSRALAGGSLFF.

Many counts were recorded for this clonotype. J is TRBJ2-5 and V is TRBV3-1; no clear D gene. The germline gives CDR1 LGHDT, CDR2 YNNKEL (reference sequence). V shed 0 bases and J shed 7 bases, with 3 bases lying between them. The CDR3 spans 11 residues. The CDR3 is CASSQEATQYF. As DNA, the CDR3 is TGTGCCAGCAGCCAAGAAGCGACCCAGTACTTC.

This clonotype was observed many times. The CDR3 sequence: CAWWRLAGGETQYF. The CDR3 DNA follows: TGTGCCTGGTGGAGACTAGCGGGCGGGGAGACCCAGTACTTC. The rearrangement joins TRBV30 to TRBJ2-5; the match to TRBD2 covers 10 bases. From germline, CDR1 is GTSNPN and CDR2 SVGIG (reference sequence). CDR3 length: 14 amino acids. After removal of 5 bases from V and 5 bases from J, the junction contained 8 bases not matched to a gene. The full variable domain, completed using reference TRBV30 and TRBJ2-5, is SQTIHQWPATLVQPVGSPLSLECTVEGTSNPNLYWYRQAAGRGLQLLFYSVGIGQISSEVPQNLSASRPQDRQFILSSKKLLLSDSGFYLCAWWRLAGGETQYFGPGTRLLVL.

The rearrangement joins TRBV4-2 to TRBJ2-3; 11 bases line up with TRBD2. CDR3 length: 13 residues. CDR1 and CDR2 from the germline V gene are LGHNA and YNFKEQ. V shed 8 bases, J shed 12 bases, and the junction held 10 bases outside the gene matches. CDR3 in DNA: TGTGCCAGCCAAGTTCTAGCGGGAGGAAGCCAGTATTTT. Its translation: CASQVLAGGSQYF.

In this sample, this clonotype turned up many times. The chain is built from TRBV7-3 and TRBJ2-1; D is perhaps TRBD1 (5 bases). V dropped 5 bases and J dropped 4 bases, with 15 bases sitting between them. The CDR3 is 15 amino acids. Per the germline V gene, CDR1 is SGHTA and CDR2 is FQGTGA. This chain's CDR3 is CASSPRVGLYNEQFF. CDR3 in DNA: TGTGCCAGCAGCCCAAGGGTGGGGCTTTACAATGAGCAGTTCTTC.

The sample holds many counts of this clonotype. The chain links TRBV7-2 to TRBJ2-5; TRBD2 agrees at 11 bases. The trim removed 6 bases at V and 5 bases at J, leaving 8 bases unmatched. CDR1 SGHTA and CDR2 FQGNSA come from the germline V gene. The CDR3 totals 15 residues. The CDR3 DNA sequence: TGTGCCAGCAGTACCTATAGCGGGGGGGTGGAGACCCAGTACTTC. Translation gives CASSTYSGGVETQYF.

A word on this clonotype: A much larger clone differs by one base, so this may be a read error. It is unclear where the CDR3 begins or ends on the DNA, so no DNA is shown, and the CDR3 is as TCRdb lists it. CDR3 amino acids: CASSFGSGSYNEQLF. The chain joins TRBV7-3 to TRBJ2-1; the listed D gene, TRBD1, was not tested against the DNA. Germline V lookup: CDR1 SGHTA, CDR2 FQGTGA. The CDR3 totals 15 residues, both ends included.